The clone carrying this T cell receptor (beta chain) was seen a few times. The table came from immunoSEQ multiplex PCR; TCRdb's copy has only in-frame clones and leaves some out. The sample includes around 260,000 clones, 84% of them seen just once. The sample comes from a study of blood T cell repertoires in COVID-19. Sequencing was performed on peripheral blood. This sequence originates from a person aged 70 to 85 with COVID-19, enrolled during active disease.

CDR3 residues: CASSSRGGTEAFF. Here the CDR3 DNA reads TGTGCCAGCAGCTCACGGGGGGGCACTGAAGCTTTCTTT. The chain is built from TRBV14 and TRBJ1-1, with a tentative D call TRBD1 (5 bases). Trimming left V 5 bases short and J 4 bases short, with 11 bases between. Germline CDR1 reads SGHDN; CDR2 reads FVKESK. The CDR3 loop spans 13 amino acids.